This T cell receptor (beta chain) was obtained from a study of CD8 T cells in ankylosing spondylitis (dated by TCRdb to about 2017). Regarding the study in general: The study set out to find disease-linked TCR variants by profiling T cell receptor beta repertoires in ankylosing spondylitis patients and healthy donors. In total, the full study cohort was made up of some 110 healthy donors and 25 to 30 ankylosing spondylitis patients. Peripheral blood was sampled, and synovial fluid was also collected from ankylosing spondylitis patients. General study outcomes and caveats: Blood from ankylosing spondylitis patients appeared to be characterized by a TCR beta motif made up of under 10 highly homologous amino acid variants. Some TCR beta motif variants had previously been reported in synovial fluid and blood of reactive arthritis patients, which suggested common disease-initiation mechanisms. The disease-linked clones were reported to be significantly enriched in matched synovial fluid samples from ankylosing spondylitis patients. In peripheral blood, the disease-linked clones were found at relatively low frequencies and had a CD8+ phenotype.

Sequencing was carried out with an Illumina HiSeq 2500. Quantitative 5'-RACE with molecular barcodes was the method used to prepare the TCR beta libraries. The source study handled its data this way. Disease-linked TCR variants were identified with a new computational method built on a probabilistic model of VDJ rearrangement. The public reads were reanalyzed by TCRdb: fastp trimming at Q25, MiXCR alignment, in-frame beta chains only. Every distinct CDR3 protein forms one entry, paired with its most common genes and DNA. TCRdb, not the authors, supplied the V and J calls. This sample holds some 130,000 distinct CDR3 sequences; just under 7.5% were observed only once. The top ten clonotypes cover around 11% of the sample. The CDR3 measures 14 amino acids from cysteine to phenylalanine. Only CDR3 DNA is held: 42 bases, read in frame from base 1. According to the germline V gene, CDR1 reads SGHRS and CDR2 reads YFSETQ. Trimming removed 4 bases from V and 0 bases from J, leaving 8 bases between the germline ends.

This clonotype was seen repeatedly, ten times or more. The specificity of this receptor is unknown. No much larger clonotype is one base removed from it; base qualities were not supplied. The receptor's source is a female donor with ankylosing spondylitis or in good health (not recorded which). The chain couples TRBV5-1 to TRBJ1-3, and possibly TRBD1, on 6 matching bases. Material: blood, either unsorted or a sorted T cell fraction (not recorded which). The CDR3 region has the sequence CASSLDSSGNTIYF. Here is the DNA: TGCGCCAGCAGCCTGGACAGCTCTGGAAACACCATATATTTT. Extended through the reference TRBV5-1 and TRBJ1-3 proteins, this CDR3 yields the full variable domain: KAGVTQTPRYLIKTRGQQVTLSCSPISGHRSVSWYQQTPGQGLQFLFEYFSETQRNKGNFPGRFSGRQFSNSRSEMNVSTLELGDSALYLCASSLDSSGNTIYFGEGSWLTVV.